This section outlines one T cell receptor beta chain sequence together with its context. The antigen is unknown. These data come from a study of T cell repertoires in cytomegalovirus infection. Study information: CMV infection and matching HLA type were both indicated by public TCR beta signatures. Study observations and caveats: Summed frequency of shared TCR beta families picked out CMV carriers who also had the relevant HLA. CMV-specific HLA-C-restricted TCR beta clonotypes dominated the ex vivo response.

This CDR3 region has 13 residues. V lost 7 bases and J lost 6, with 16 bases in between. CDR1 is MNHEY and CDR2 is SMNVEV in the germline V gene (reference sequence). From the reads, TCRdb called clonotypes with MiXCR, one entry per CDR3 protein. The sample contains hundreds of thousands of distinct CDR3 sequences, roughly a quarter of which appear only once. The genes are TRBV27 and TRBJ2-7, with TRBD1 as a possible D gene (6 bases). Sequencing was carried out using CD8+ T cells from PBMCs. The clonotype comes from a human donor in good health (CMV status not recorded). Some clones in this sample may be carry-over from other donors' samples. This CDR3 reads CASTPRGPGEQYV. As DNA, the CDR3 is TGTGCCAGCACCCCCAGGGGTCCAGGCGAGCAGTACGTC.